The entry below describes one TCR beta chain. Germline V gene data show CDR1 as MNHEY and CDR2 as SMNVEV (reference sequence). V shed 5 bases, J shed 4 bases, and the junction held 11 bases outside the gene matches. The CDR3 spans 16 residues. The data derive from a study of blood T cell repertoires in COVID-19. Authors' analysis steps: Reference gene primers were amplified, and this amplification served to estimate nucleated cell counts. Sequencing used immunoSEQ multiplex PCR; TCRdb keeps in-frame clones, though not all of them. V and J calls and clone size follow that table, whereas D and trimming were derived from the DNA. The profile shows about 480,000 clones, around 85% of them singletons. The participants were between roughly 18 and 100 years old and came from under 25 US areas. The recovered donors of Cohort 3 showed two negative PCRs, clearance, or symptom resolution.

This chain links TRBV27 with TRBJ2-5; 9 bases align to TRBD2. The receptor's source is a woman between 55 and 75 years old who had recovered from COVID-19. Sequencing input: PBMCs or T cells enriched from blood (not recorded which). The CDR3, as DNA: TGTGCCAGCAGTCCACGACTAGCGGAGGTGTTAGAGACCCAGTACTTC. Amino acids: CASSPRLAEVLETQYF.